The 19 T cell receptor beta chains below were found in one sample sequenced in a study of blood T cell repertoires in COVID-19. The table came from immunoSEQ multiplex PCR; TCRdb's copy has only in-frame clones and leaves some out. The sample holds 150,000 to 200,000 clones, 87% seen once. Sequencing input: peripheral blood. Receptors were obtained from a man in his forties with active or convalescent COVID-19.

V and J are TRBV3-1 (or the pseudogene TRBV3-2) and TRBJ1-5; TRBD1 is a possible D gene (5 bases). Germline assignment: CDR1 LGHDT and CDR2 YNNKEL (reference sequence). The CDR3 runs to 14 residues. The V gene lost 1 base and the J gene lost 6 bases, with 10 bases spanning the gap. DNA of the CDR3: TGTGCCAGCAGCCAAGCAGGGATAACTCAGCCCCAGCATTTT. Translating gives CASSQAGITQPQHF.

The rearrangement uses TRBV11-3 and TRBJ1-1; D not resolved. The CDR3 runs 12 residues. V gave up 8 bases and J gave up 5 bases, with 12 bases separating them. The germline V gene encodes CDR1 SGHNT and CDR2 YENEEA. CDR3 loop: CASSDGETEAFF. CDR3 coding DNA: TGTGCCAGCTCCGACGGGGAAACTGAAGCTTTCTTT.

The rearrangement uses TRBV5-6 and TRBJ2-1; 11 bases map to TRBD2. The CDR3 is 17 amino acids. V was clipped by 4 bases and J by 1 base; unmatched bases: 7. Germline CDR1 reads SGHDT; CDR2 reads YYEEEE. CDR3 in DNA: TGTGCCAGCAGCCCTTTCAGACTAGCGGGGTCCTACAATGAGCAGTTCTTC. Translating gives CASSPFRLAGSYNEQFF.

The genes are TRBV20-1 and TRBJ2-2, with 13 bases fitting TRBD2. After removal of 3 bases from V and 5 bases from J, the junction contained 12 bases not matched to a gene. CDR1 is DFQATT and CDR2 is SNEGSKA in the germline V gene (reference sequence). The CDR3 runs 18 residues. The DNA of the CDR3 is TGCAGTGCTAGTAAAACGAGGGGACTAGCGGGGCAGACCGGGGAGCTGTTTTTT. Protein sequence: CSASKTRGLAGQTGELFF.

V usage is TRBV5-4 and J usage is TRBJ2-3, with 11 nucleotides matching TRBD1. Trimming took 5 bases from V and 4 from J; bases not matched to a gene: 9. CDR1 and CDR2 (germline): SGHNT, YYREEE (reference sequence). The CDR3 is 16 residues long. CDR3 DNA sequence: TGTGCCAGCAGTAATTTGAAGGACAGGGGGCCAGATACGCAGTATTTT. Amino acid sequence: CASSNLKDRGPDTQYF.

This clone has just a few counts. V and J are TRBV2 and TRBJ1-1; 10 bases align to TRBD1. CDR3 length: 15 residues. The germline CDR1 and CDR2 sequences are SNHLY and FYNNEI. V lost 0 bases and J lost 10; bases outside the gene matches: 8. CDR3 nucleotides: TGTGCCAGCAGTGAAGCTGAGGGACAGGGGAATGGAGCTTTCTTT. Its protein product is CASSEAEGQGNGAFF.

This clone was picked up a small number of times. The rearrangement links TRBV7-9 to TRBJ2-3, with a possible D match to TRBD1 (7 bases). V gave up 3 bases and J gave up 6 bases, with 16 bases separating them. Germline CDR1 reads SEHNR; CDR2 reads FQNEAQ (reference sequence). This CDR3 has 15 amino acids. The CDR3 DNA reads as TGTGCCAGCAGCTTTGGAGGGGGCGAAACGGATACGCAGTATTTT. Protein: CASSFGGGETDTQYF.

The CDR3 sequence is CASSYSTRGAFF. The CDR3 region has the DNA TGTGCCAGCAGTTACTCGACCAGGGGAGCTTTCTTT. The gene calls are TRBV6-2 or TRBV6-3 and TRBJ1-1, with a possible D match to TRBD1 (6 bases). The CDR3 loop spans 12 amino acids. V was pared by 0 bases and J by 10 bases, with 9 bases between. CDR1 is MNHEY, CDR2 SVGEGT, per germline.

This chain joins TRBV13 and TRBJ2-7, with 12 nucleotides matching TRBD2. This CDR3 contains 16 residues. CDR1 is PRHDT and CDR2 is FYEKMQ in the germline V gene (reference sequence). The junction had 9 bases not matched to a gene; V was cut back by 4 bases and J by 5 bases. CDR3 nucleotides: TGTGCCAGCAGCTCGAAACTAGCGGGGGGCTCGAACGAGCAGTACTTC. Translated, it gives CASSSKLAGGSNEQYF.

The rearrangement uses TRBV5-6 and TRBJ1-2; perhaps TRBD1 as D (6 bases). The V and J ends lost 4 bases and 7 bases respectively, with 14 bases between them. This CDR3 contains 13 residues. Germline CDR1 and CDR2: SGHDT and YYEEEE. This CDR3 reads CASSQQGSSGYTF. CDR3 coding DNA: TGTGCCAGCAGCCAACAGGGTAGTTCTGGCTACACCTTC. The whole variable domain, filled in from reference TRBV5-6 and TRBJ1-2, reads DAGVTQSPTHLIKTRGQQVTLRCSPKSGHDTVSWYQQALGQGPQFIFQYYEEEERQRGNFPDRFSGHQFPNYSSELNVNALLLGDSALYLCASSQQGSSGYTFGSGTRLTVV.

V usage is TRBV6-1 and J usage is TRBJ1-2; TRBD1 is a possible D gene (5 bases). Trimming shortened V by 2 bases and J by 6 bases, and 10 bases separated the two germline ends. CDR1 is MNHNS, CDR2 SASEGT, per germline. The CDR3 contains 13 residues. The CDR3 region has the DNA TGTGCCAGCAGTGAAAGTATAGGGGATGGCTACACCTTC. It yields the protein CASSESIGDGYTF.

The chain has TRBV7-3 and TRBJ2-5; maybe TRBD2 (6 bases). This CDR3 region has 15 residues. V lost 1 base, J lost 4 bases, and 13 bases lay in between. Looked up from germline, CDR1 is SGHTA and CDR2 is FQGTGA. The CDR3 nucleotides read TGTGCCAGCAGCTTAAACGGGGGTTGGGGAGAGACCCAGTACTTC. The encoded protein is CASSLNGGWGETQYF. Full variable domain (missing parts from reference TRBV7-3 and TRBJ2-5): GAGVSQTPSNKVTEKGKYVELRCDPISGHTALYWYRQSLGQGPEFLIYFQGTGAADDSGLPNDRFFAVRPEGSVSTLKIQRTERGDSAVYLCASSLNGGWGETQYFGPGTRLLVL.

The gene calls are TRBV15 and TRBJ1-3; D call uncertain. The CDR3 is made up of 15 amino acids. The germline V gene has CDR1 LNHNV and CDR2 YYDKDF (reference sequence). With 0 bases removed from V and 0 bases from J, the gap between germline ends came to 6 bases. The CDR3: CATSRDEDSGNTIYF. DNA of the CDR3: TGTGCCACCAGCAGAGATGAGGACTCTGGAAACACCATATATTTT.

This clone has a single count. This CDR3 reads CASSFLTRTGANEKLFF. CDR3 nucleotides: TGTGCCAGCAGCTTTCTTACCCGGACAGGAGCAAATGAAAAACTGTTTTTT. The genes are TRBV7-8 and TRBJ1-4; TRBD1 matches 7 bases. The CDR3 is 17 residues long. Trimming cost V 3 bases and J 5 bases; bases outside gene matches: 12. Germline CDR1 is SGHVS and CDR2 is FQNEAQ.

This clone turned up a few times. The chain uses TRBV2 and TRBJ1-2; D ambiguous. CDR3 length: 12 amino acids. In germline, CDR1 is SNHLY, CDR2 FYNNEI. Trimming took off 3 bases at V and 2 bases at J, with 4 bases between the two ends. The CDR3 sequence is CASSDKNYGYTF. CDR3 sequence (DNA): TGTGCCAGCAGTGACAAAAACTATGGCTACACCTTC.

This clone occurred once. The chain recombines TRBV4-2 with TRBJ2-1; 14 bases are shared with TRBD2. Per germline, CDR1 LGHNA and CDR2 YNFKEQ. This CDR3 region has 15 residues. The junction had 2 bases not matched to a gene; V was cut back by 4 bases and J by 6 bases. The CDR3 DNA follows: TGTGCCAGCAGCCGACTAGCGGGGGGGCCCAATGAGCAGTTCTTC. Amino acids: CASSRLAGGPNEQFF.

The V and J genes are TRBV7-2 and TRBJ1-5, with TRBD1 identical over 7 bases. CDR3 length equals 16 residues. CDR1 and CDR2 from the germline V gene are SGHTA and FQGNSA. The V and J ends lost 1 base and 2 bases, in that order; junction bases with no gene match: 5. The DNA of the CDR3 is TGTGCCAGCAGCTTAGTTTACAGGGGACGCAATCAGCCCCAGCATTTT. It codes for CASSLVYRGRNQPQHF.

The J gene is TRBJ2-7, the V gene TRBV3-1 (or the pseudogene TRBV3-2); D remains unclear. V lost 0 bases, J lost 6 bases, and 15 bases lay in between. CDR1 is LGHDT, CDR2 YNNKEL, per germline (reference sequence). The CDR3 runs to 15 residues. The DNA for the CDR3 is TGTGCCAGCAGCCAAGATTTGAGTAGCTTCTTCGAGCAGTACTTC. This encodes CASSQDLSSFFEQYF.

The chain uses TRBV2 and TRBJ1-2, with no clear D. Germline CDR1 and CDR2: SNHLY and FYNNEI. The CDR3 runs to 16 residues. The V end lost 3 bases, the J end lost 5 bases, and 19 bases lay between the germline ends. As DNA, the CDR3 is TGTGCCAGCAGTGACCAGGATCAGTTCCCCGTGTATGGCTACACCTTC. Protein product: CASSDQDQFPVYGYTF. Supplemented by reference TRBV2 and TRBJ1-2, the full variable domain reads EPEVTQTPSHQVTQMGQEVILRCVPISNHLYFYWYRQILGQKVEFLVSFYNNEISEKSEIFDDQFSVERPDGSNFTLKIRSTKLEDSAMYFCASSDQDQFPVYGYTFGSGTRLTVV.